This T cell receptor beta chain was recovered during a study of vaccination effects on CD4 cells after COVID-19 (dated by TCRdb to between 2021 and 2023). General notes on the study: To identify antigen-specific CD4+ T cell clonotypes by their expansion, the ViraFEST assay first stimulated PBMC with viral peptide pools and then applied TCR sequencing. Post-vaccine samples across the study were collected a median of 72 days after the second dose, with a range of 14 to 241. About 2.1 million PBMC per well were cultured in IMDM with roughly 5% human AB serum, 10 IU/ml IL-2 and gentamicin, plus 10 ug/ml peptides. The study compared SARS-CoV-2 spike-specific CD4+ TCR repertoires before and after mRNA vaccination in COVID-19 convalescent patients and infection-naive vaccine recipients. Altogether, around 9 COVID-19 convalescent patients and several SARS-CoV-2-naive healthy vaccine recipients made up the full study. Cultures from other donors in the study were sequenced using the Oncomine TCR Beta short-read assay on an Illumina iSeq 100.

CDR3 length: 15 amino acids, cysteine to phenylalanine. The entry retains the CDR3 DNA only, 45 bases that are in frame from base 1. From a lookup of the germline V gene, CDR1 and CDR2 are MNHEY and SVGAGI. The junction shows trimming of 5 bases on V and 5 bases on J, and the gene matches do not reach 10 bases of it. Comments on this clone: Its antigen remains undetermined. Qualities for individual bases were not recorded, and no much larger clone is one base off.

Summary of the overall study and its limitations: Among healthy vaccine recipients, nearly all vaccine-induced clones were SARS-CoV-2 mono-reactive, and just 1 of 255 was cross-reactive with common cold coronaviruses. Only a small number of convalescent patients were included, and no early post-infection timepoints were available, which limited the study. At late post-vaccination timepoints, both infection-induced and vaccine-induced clones showed marked clonal contraction, consistent with waning T cell responses.

After about 9 days of culture, CD4+ T cells were isolated with the EasySep CD4+ T cell isolation kit. Two doses of either the BNT162b2 or the mRNA-1273 mRNA SARS-CoV-2 vaccine were administered to participants. Negative nucleocapsid antibody results before and after vaccination confirmed that the healthy vaccine recipients had no prior SARS-CoV-2 infection. On days 3 and 7, half of the culture medium was replaced with fresh IL-2-containing medium. Unless otherwise noted, each peptide stimulation condition was cultured in triplicate wells. PBMC were separated from whole blood using Ficoll-Paque Plus gradient centrifugation and were then either cryopreserved at -140C or used fresh. The QIAamp micro DNA kit was used to extract genomic DNA from the cultured CD4+ T cells. Library preparation used the immunoSEQ multiplex PCR assay. TCR beta CDR3 sequencing was performed on DNA from the cultured, isolated CD4+ T cells. Per the authors' processing: The analysis removed non-productive TCR sequences, trimmed reads to the CDR3 region, and retained only CDR3s that were 7 or more amino acids long. Antigen-specific clonotypes were identified with the MANAFEST web app by comparing expansion in peptide wells against reference cultures. Positive clones required FDR<0.05 expansion versus reference and all other wells, odds ratio above 5, and frequency above 0.1% in two replicate wells. Clonotypes significantly expanded in SARS-CoV-2 spike wells and in at least one common cold coronavirus spike condition were defined as cross-reactive. Using the stringdist R package, CDR3 similarity was measured by Levenshtein distance, and unrooted trees were constructed with ape in R 3.6.1. TCRdb's version of the immuneACCESS table is confined to in-frame rearrangements and falls short of the full clone set. An unresolved V gene accounts for under half of the shortfall where checked; the remainder is of unknown origin. That table supplies the V and J calls and clone size; D and trimming were determined from the DNA. The sample contains 42,000 or so clones, roughly 72% of them found a single time. The ten largest clones take up over 8.5% of the sample.

This specimen consisted of CD4+ T cells from PBMCs cultured without peptide, obtained after COVID-19 vaccination. This TCR derives from a human donor who received a COVID-19 vaccine. The chain is encoded by TRBV6-5 joined to TRBJ1-2, with 8 junctional bases fitting TRBD1. The DNA sequence is given as TGTGCCAGCAGTCTACGCCCGACAGGGGTATATGGCTACACCTTC. Its translation is CASSLRPTGVYGYTF.